One T cell receptor (beta chain) is described in this entry. The data originate from a study of blood T cell repertoires in COVID-19. Study information: T cells, B-cell-depleted T cells, or PBMCs supplied cDNA or gDNA.

Repertoires were generated with immunoSEQ multiplex PCR, while TCRdb's copy carries only in-frame clones and drops some. The table lists about 350,000 clones, more than 75% of them singletons. This receptor was identified in a woman aged 30 to 39 who had recovered from COVID-19. Sequencing was done on a sample of PBMCs or T cells enriched from blood (not recorded which).

The CDR3: CASSLEPGGNTEAFF. In DNA form, the CDR3 reads TGTGCCAGCAGCTTGGAGCCAGGGGGGAACACTGAAGCTTTCTTT. This chain links TRBV5-5 with TRBJ1-1, with TRBD1 matching 7 bases. Germline lookup yields CDR1 SGHKS and CDR2 YYEKEE (reference sequence). CDR3 length: 15 amino acids. V shed 0 bases and J 1 base; nucleotides not matched to a gene: 3.